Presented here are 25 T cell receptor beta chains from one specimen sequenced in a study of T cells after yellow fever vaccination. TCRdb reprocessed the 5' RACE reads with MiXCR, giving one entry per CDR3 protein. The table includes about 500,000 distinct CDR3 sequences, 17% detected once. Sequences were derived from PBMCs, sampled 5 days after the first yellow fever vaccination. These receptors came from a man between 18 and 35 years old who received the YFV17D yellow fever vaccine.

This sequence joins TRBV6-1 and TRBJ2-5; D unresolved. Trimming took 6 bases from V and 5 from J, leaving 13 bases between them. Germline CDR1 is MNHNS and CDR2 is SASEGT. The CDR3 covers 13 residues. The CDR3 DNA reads TGTGCCAGCAGCCGCAGGTTCTGGGAGACCCAGTACTTC. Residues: CASSRRFWETQYF.

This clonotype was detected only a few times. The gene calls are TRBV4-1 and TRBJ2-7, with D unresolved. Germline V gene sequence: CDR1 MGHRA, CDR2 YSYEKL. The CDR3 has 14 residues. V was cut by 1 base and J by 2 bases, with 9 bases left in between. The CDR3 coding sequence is TGCGCCAGCAGCCAAGTGGATAGTACCTACGAGCAGTACTTC. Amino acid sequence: CASSQVDSTYEQYF.

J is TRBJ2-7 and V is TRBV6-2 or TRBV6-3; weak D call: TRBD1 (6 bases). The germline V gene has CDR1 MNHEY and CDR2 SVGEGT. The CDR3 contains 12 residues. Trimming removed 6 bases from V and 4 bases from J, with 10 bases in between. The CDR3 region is CASSPRGYEQYV. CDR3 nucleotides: TGTGCCAGCAGCCCCAGGGGATACGAGCAGTACGTC.

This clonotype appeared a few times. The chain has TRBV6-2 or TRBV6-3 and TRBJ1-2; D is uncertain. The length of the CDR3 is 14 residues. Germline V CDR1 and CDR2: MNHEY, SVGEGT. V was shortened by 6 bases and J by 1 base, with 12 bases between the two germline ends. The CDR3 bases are TGTGCCAGCAGATTCCCGGCGGGTAACTATGGCTACACCTTC. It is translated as CASRFPAGNYGYTF.

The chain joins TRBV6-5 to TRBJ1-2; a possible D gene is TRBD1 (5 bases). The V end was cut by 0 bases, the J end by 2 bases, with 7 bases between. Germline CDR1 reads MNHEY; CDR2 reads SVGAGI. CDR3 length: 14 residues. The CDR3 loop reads CASSYSRDNYGYTF. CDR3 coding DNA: TGTGCCAGCAGTTACTCCAGGGACAACTATGGCTACACCTTC.

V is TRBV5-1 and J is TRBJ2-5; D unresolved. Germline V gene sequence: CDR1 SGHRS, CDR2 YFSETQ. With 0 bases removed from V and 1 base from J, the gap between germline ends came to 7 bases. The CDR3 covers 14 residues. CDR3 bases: TGCGCCAGCAGCTTGGAGGGTAGCCAAGAGACCCAGTACTTC. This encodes CASSLEGSQETQYF.

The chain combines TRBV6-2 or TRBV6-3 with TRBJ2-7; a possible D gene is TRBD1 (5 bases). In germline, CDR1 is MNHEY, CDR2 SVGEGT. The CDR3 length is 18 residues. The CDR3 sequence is CPSSGERGRIRRPYEQYV. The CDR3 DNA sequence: TGTCCCAGCAGTGGGGAAAGGGGTCGCATTCGCAGGCCCTACGAGCAGTACGTC.

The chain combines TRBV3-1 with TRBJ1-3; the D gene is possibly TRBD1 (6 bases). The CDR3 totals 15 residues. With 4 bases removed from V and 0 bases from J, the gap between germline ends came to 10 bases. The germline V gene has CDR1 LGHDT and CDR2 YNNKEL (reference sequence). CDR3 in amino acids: CASSPDSNSGNTIYF. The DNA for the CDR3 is TGTGCCAGCAGCCCGGACAGCAACTCTGGAAACACCATATATTTT.

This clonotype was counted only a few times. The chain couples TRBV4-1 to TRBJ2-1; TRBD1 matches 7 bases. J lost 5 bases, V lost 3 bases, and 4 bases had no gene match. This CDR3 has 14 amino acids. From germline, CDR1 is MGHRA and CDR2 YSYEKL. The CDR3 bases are TGCGCCAGCAGCCAGGCTGACAGGGACAATGAGCAGTTCTTC. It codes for CASSQADRDNEQFF.

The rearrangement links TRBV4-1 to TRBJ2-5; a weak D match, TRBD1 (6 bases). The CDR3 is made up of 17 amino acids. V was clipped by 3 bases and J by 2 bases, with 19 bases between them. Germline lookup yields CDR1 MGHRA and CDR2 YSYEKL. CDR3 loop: CASSQKVRTELQETQYF. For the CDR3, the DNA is TGCGCCAGCAGCCAGAAGGTACGGACAGAGTTGCAAGAGACCCAGTACTTC.

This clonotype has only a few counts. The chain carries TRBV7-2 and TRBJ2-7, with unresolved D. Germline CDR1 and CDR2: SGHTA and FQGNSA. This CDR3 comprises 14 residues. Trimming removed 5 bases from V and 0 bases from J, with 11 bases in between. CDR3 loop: CASSLTLSSYEQYV. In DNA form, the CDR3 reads TGTGCCAGCAGCCTCACGCTGAGCTCCTACGAGCAGTACGTC.

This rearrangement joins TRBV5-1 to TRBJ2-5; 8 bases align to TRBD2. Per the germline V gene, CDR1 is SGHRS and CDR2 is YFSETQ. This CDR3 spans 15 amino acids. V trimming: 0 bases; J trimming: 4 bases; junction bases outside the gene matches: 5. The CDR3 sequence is CASSLAQGLGETQYF. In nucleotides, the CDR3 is TGCGCCAGCAGCTTGGCCCAGGGACTAGGAGAGACCCAGTACTTC.

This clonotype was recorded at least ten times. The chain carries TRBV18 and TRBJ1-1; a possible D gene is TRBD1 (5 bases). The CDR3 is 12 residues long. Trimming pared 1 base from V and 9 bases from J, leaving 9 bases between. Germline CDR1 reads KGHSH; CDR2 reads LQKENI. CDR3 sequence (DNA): TGTGCCAGCTCACCACTGGGACGAAAAGCTTTCTTT. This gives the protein CASSPLGRKAFF.

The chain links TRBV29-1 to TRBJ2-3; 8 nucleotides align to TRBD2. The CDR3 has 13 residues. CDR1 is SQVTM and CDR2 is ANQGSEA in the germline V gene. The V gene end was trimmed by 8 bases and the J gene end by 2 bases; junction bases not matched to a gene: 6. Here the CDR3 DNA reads TGCAGCTTTCGGGGGGGAAACACAGATACGCAGTATTTT. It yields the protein CSFRGGNTDTQYF.

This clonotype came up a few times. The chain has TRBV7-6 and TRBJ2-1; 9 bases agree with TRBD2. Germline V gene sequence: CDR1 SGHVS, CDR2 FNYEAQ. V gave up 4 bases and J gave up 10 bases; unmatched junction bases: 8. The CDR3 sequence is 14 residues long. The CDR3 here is CASSSRGGRREQFF. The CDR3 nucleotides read TGTGCCAGCAGCTCGCGGGGGGGCCGAAGAGAGCAGTTCTTC.

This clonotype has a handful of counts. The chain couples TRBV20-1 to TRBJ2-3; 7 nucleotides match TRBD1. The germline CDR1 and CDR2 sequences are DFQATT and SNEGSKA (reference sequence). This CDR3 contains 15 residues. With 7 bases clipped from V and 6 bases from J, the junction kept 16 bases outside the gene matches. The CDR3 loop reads CSVPDLFRGGDTQYF. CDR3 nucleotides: TGCAGTGTCCCAGACTTGTTCCGAGGGGGCGATACGCAGTATTTT.

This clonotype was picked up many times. CDR3 residues: CASSQGSENWRSPLHF. CDR3 in DNA: TGCGCCAGCAGCCAAGGTTCGGAGAATTGGCGTTCACCCCTCCACTTT. The gene calls are TRBV4-3 and TRBJ1-6; D unresolved. Trimming took 1 base from V and 9 from J, leaving 16 bases between them. Germline CDR1 and CDR2: LGHNA and YSLEER. This CDR3 contains 16 residues.

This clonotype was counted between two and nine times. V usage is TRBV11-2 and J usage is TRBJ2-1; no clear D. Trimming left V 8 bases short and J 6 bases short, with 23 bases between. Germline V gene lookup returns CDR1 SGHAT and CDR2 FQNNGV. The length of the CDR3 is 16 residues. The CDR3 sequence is CASQTIRGRRGNEQFF. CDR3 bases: TGTGCCAGCCAAACTATAAGAGGCAGGCGCGGCAATGAGCAGTTCTTC.

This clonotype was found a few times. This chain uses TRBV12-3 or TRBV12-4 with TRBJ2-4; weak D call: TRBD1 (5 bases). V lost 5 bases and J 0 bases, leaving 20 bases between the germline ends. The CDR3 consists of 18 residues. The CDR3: CASSRTPSFSLAKNIQYF. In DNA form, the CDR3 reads TGTGCCAGCAGTCGGACACCCAGTTTTTCCTTAGCCAAAAACATTCAGTACTTC.

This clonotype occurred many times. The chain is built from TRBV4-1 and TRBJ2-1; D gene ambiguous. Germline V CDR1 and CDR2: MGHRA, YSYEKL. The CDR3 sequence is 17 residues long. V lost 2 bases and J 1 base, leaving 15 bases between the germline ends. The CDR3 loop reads CASSQPTGYGSYNEQFF. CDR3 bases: TGCGCCAGCAGCCAACCTACGGGTTATGGGTCCTACAATGAGCAGTTCTTC.

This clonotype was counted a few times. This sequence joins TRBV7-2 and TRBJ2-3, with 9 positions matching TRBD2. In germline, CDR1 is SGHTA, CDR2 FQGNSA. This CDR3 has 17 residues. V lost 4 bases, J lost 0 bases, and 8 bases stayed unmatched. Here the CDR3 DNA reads TGTGCCAGCAGCTACTCGTCAGCGGGGGGAAGCACAGATACGCAGTATTTT. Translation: CASSYSSAGGSTDTQYF.

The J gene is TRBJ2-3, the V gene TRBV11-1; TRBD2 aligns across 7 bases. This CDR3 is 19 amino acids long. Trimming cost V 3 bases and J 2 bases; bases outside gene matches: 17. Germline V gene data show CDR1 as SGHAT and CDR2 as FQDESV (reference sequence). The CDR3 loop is CASSFREGKAPRLTDTQYF. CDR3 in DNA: TGTGCCAGCAGCTTCAGGGAGGGAAAGGCTCCTCGCCTCACAGATACGCAGTATTTT.

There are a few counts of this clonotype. CDR3 sequence (DNA): TGCGCCAGCAGCGCGAGCGCCGGGGCCAACGTCCTGACTTTC. It encodes CASSASAGANVLTF. The chain is built from TRBV5-1 and TRBJ2-6; no clear D gene. This CDR3 has 14 residues. The V gene's germline CDR1 is SGHRS and CDR2 YFSETQ. V was clipped by 4 bases and J by 4 bases, with 9 bases between them.

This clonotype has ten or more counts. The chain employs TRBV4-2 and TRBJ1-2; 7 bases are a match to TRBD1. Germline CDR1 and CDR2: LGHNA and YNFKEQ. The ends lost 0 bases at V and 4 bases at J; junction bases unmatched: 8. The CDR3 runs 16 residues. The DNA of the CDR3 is TGTGCCAGCAGCCAAGATTTGCGGGGGGACAGCTATGGCTACACCTTC. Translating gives CASSQDLRGDSYGYTF.

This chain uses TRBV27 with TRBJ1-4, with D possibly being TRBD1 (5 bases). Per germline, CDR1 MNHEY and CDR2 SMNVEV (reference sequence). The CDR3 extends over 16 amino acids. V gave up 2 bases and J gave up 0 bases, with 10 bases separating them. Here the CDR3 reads CASSLVGAATNEKLFF. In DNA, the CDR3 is TGTGCCAGCAGTTTAGTTGGGGCGGCAACTAATGAAAAACTGTTTTTT. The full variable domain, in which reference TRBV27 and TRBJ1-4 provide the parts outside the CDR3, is EAQVTQNPRYLITVTGKKLTVTCSQNMNHEYMSWYRQDPGLGLRQIYYSMNVEVTDKGDVPEGYKVSRKEKRNFPLILESPSPNQTSLYFCASSLVGAATNEKLFFGSGTQLSVL.